This TCR beta chain was captured by sequencing in a study of identical twins. General study points: Within cord blood, abundant beta clonotypes carried fewer insertions, but memory repertoires showed no such trend.

J gave up 0 bases and V 4 bases, and 1 base lay outside the gene matches. The length of the CDR3 is 15 residues. Germline CDR1 MNHEY, CDR2 SVGAGI. This clonotype was found many times. Its antigen remains unknown. A template switching step contributed a universal primer site, while unique molecular identifiers were present in the cDNA. TCRdb passed the 5' RACE reads through MiXCR, listing each CDR3 protein once. This repertoire shows approximately 890,000 distinct CDR3 sequences, approximately 13% found once; its top ten account for about 1.6%. These data also formed part of another study, on yellow fever vaccine responses in identical twins.

The genes are TRBV6-5 and TRBJ2-2, with 8 bases fitting TRBD2. Material: PBMCs. The receptor was isolated from a woman between 18 and 30 years old in good health. CDR3 residues: CASSSGGPNTGELFF. For the CDR3, the DNA is TGTGCCAGCAGTTCGGGGGGGCCGAACACCGGGGAGCTGTTTTTT.